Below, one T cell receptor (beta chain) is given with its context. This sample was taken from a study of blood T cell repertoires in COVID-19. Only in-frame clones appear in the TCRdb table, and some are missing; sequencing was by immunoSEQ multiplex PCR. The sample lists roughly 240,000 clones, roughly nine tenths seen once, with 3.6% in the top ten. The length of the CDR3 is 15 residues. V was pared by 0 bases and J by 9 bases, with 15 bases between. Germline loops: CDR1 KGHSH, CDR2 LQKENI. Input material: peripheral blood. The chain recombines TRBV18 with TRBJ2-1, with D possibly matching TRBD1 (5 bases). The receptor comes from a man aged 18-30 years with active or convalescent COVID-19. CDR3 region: CASSPPSTGGGEQFF. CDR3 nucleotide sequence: TGTGCCAGCTCACCACCGAGTACAGGCGGCGGTGAGCAGTTCTTC.